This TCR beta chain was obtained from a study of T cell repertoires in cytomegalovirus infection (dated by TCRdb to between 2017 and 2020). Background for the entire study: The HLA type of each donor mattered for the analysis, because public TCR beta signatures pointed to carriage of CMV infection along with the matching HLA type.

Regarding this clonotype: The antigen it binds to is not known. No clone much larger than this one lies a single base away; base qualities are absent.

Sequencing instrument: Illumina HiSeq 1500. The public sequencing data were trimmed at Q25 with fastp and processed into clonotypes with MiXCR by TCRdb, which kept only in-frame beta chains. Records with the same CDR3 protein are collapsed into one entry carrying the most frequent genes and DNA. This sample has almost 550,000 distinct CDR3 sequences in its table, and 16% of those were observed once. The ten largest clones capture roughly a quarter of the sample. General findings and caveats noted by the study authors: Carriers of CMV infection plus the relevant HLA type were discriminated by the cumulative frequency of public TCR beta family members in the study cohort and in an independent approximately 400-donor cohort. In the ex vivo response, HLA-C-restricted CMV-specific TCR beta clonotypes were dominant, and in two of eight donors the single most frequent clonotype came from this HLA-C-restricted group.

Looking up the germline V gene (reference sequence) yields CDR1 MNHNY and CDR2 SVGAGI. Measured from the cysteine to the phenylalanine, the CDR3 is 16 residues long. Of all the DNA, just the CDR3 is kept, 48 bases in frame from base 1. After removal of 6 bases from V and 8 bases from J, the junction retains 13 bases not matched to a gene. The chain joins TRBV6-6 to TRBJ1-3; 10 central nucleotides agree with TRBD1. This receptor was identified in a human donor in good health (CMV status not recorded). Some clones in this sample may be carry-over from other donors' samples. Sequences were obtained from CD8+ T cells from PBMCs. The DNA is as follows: TGTGCCAGCAGCGAGCCGACAGGGGGCAAGTGGGACACCATATATTTT. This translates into CASSEPTGGKWDTIYF.